The 26 T cell receptor beta chains below all came from one sample that was sequenced in a study of T-cell reconstitution after alpha-beta-depleted transplantation in children. A TCRbeta library incorporating unique molecular identifiers was prepared. TCRdb used MiXCR to reprocess the PCR reads, holding one entry per CDR3 protein. The repertoire includes around 960,000 distinct CDR3 sequences, roughly 29% of them detected once, and 25% to 35% sits in the top ten. Sequenced material: PBMCs, mostly from graft donor cells, taken 360 days after TCRalphabeta/CD19-depleted stem cell transplant. The receptor set was obtained from a boy less than two years old who had a stem cell transplant for SCID, so the T cells may come from the graft donor.

The chain carries TRBV10-3 and TRBJ2-7; TRBD1 might be the D (6 bases). Per germline, CDR1 ENHRY and CDR2 SYGVKD. V lost 6 bases and J 0 bases, leaving 15 bases between the germline ends. The CDR3 covers 15 residues. This CDR3 is CAIRGQLGDSYEQYF. The DNA of the CDR3 is TGTGCCATCAGAGGACAGTTGGGGGACTCCTACGAGCAGTACTTC.

V and J are TRBV20-1 and TRBJ1-5; TRBD1 matches 8 bases. The germline V gene encodes CDR1 DFQATT and CDR2 SNEGSKA (reference sequence). Trimming at V came to 3 bases and at J to 6 bases, leaving 10 bases not matched to a gene. The CDR3 runs to 15 residues. The CDR3: CSASPGTGVFQPQHF. Written as DNA, the CDR3 is TGCAGTGCTAGCCCCGGGACAGGAGTCTTTCAGCCCCAGCATTTT.

This rearrangement joins TRBV4-2 to TRBJ2-7; perhaps TRBD1 as D (5 bases). V was cut by 10 bases and J by 5 bases, with 27 bases left in between. The germline V gene has CDR1 LGHNA and CDR2 YNFKEQ. This CDR3 is 16 amino acids long. CDR3 nucleotide sequence: TGTGCCACCCGAAAAGGTCCAGGGCCCGAAGGGCACGAGCAGTACTTC. The encoded protein is CATRKGPGPEGHEQYF.

The rearrangement links TRBV20-1 to TRBJ2-6; the match to TRBD1 covers 10 bases. In germline, CDR1 is DFQATT, CDR2 SNEGSKA (reference sequence). CDR3 length: 18 residues. V shed 3 bases, J shed 3 bases, and the junction held 11 bases outside the gene matches. As DNA, the CDR3 is TGCAGTGCTAGTCCCCCCTCCGGGACAGGGGATGGGGCCAACGTCCTGACTTTC. This encodes CSASPPSGTGDGANVLTF.

The V gene is TRBV11-2, the J gene TRBJ2-5; 7 nucleotides match TRBD1. The CDR3 runs to 14 residues. J was trimmed by 7 bases and V by 5 bases; bases with no gene match: 10. Germline loops: CDR1 SGHAT, CDR2 FQNNGV. The CDR3 bases are TGTGCCAGCAGCCCACCCGGACAGGTCCGGACCCAGTACTTC. Its translation: CASSPPGQVRTQYF.

The rearrangement uses TRBV4-3 and TRBJ1-5; D may be TRBD1 (5 bases). CDR1 LGHNA and CDR2 YSLEER come from the germline V gene. This CDR3 region has 14 residues. Trimming took off 1 base at V and 7 bases at J, with 11 bases between the two ends. The CDR3 nucleotides are TGCGCCAGCAGCCAAGGACAGTGGAGCCAGCCCCAGCATTTT. It yields the protein CASSQGQWSQPQHF.

This chain connects TRBV12-3 or TRBV12-4 to TRBJ2-3, with TRBD2 matching 7 bases. There are 17 residues in the CDR3. Losses at the gene ends were 4 bases for V and 2 bases for J; bases not matched to a gene: 12. The DNA of the CDR3 is TGTGCCAGCAGTTCCCGGGGAGGGCGAAAGGTCACAGATACGCAGTATTTT. The encoded protein is CASSSRGGRKVTDTQYF.

This clonotype was seen a handful of times. This chain connects TRBV12-3 or TRBV12-4 to TRBJ1-1; 7 nucleotides match TRBD1. J was trimmed by 6 bases and V by 10 bases; bases with no gene match: 20. The CDR3 contains 16 residues. The CDR3 loop is CATSPSEKTGDPEAFF. Here the CDR3 DNA reads TGTGCCACCTCCCCTTCCGAAAAAACAGGGGACCCTGAAGCTTTCTTT.

The chain links TRBV6-1 to TRBJ2-1; 10 bases fit TRBD2. CDR1 MNHNS and CDR2 SASEGT come from the germline V gene. The ends lost 7 bases at V and 4 bases at J; junction bases unmatched: 10. The CDR3 runs to 16 residues. CDR3 loop: CASKRGGKSLYNEQFF. CDR3 DNA: TGTGCCAGCAAGCGGGGGGGTAAATCATTGTACAATGAGCAGTTCTTC.

In its sample, this clonotype was seen a few times. The chain employs TRBV20-1 and TRBJ1-2, with D unresolved. This CDR3 is built from 14 residues. V gave up 0 bases and J gave up 4 bases, with 12 bases separating them. CDR1 is DFQATT, CDR2 SNEGSKA, per germline (reference sequence). This chain's CDR3 is CSARDNRFFYGYTF. The CDR3 coding sequence is TGCAGTGCTAGAGATAATCGGTTTTTCTATGGCTACACCTTC.

This clonotype has just a few counts. V usage is TRBV6-1 and J usage is TRBJ2-1; 7 bases line up with TRBD2. Germline V gene data show CDR1 as MNHNS and CDR2 as SASEGT. V dropped 4 bases and J dropped 3; count of bases not matched to a gene: 18. The CDR3 has 19 residues. CDR3 in DNA: TGTGCCAGCAGTGCACCCGCAATCGGTCTAGCGGTGAACTACAATGAGCAGTTCTTC. Translating it yields CASSAPAIGLAVNYNEQFF.

V gene TRBV5-1 combines with J gene TRBJ2-3; perhaps D is TRBD1 or TRBD2 (6 bases each). The CDR3 runs 15 residues. V lost 2 bases and J lost 5, with 15 bases in between. CDR1 SGHRS and CDR2 YFSETQ come from the germline V gene. The CDR3 here is CASSFRWGAKDTQYF. The CDR3 coding sequence is TGCGCCAGCAGCTTTCGTTGGGGGGCGAAAGATACGCAGTATTTT.

The chain uses TRBV9 and TRBJ1-2; D gene ambiguous. The CDR3 is made up of 15 amino acids. V was clipped by 3 bases and J by 3 bases, with 15 bases between them. CDR1 and CDR2 (germline): SGDLS, YYNGEE. CDR3 loop: CASSADGNTDYGYTF. DNA for the CDR3: TGTGCCAGCAGCGCAGATGGGAACACGGACTATGGCTACACCTTC.

The genes are TRBV7-2 and TRBJ2-1; no reliable D call. The V gene's germline CDR1 is SGHTA and CDR2 FQGNSA. V lost 5 bases to trimming and J lost 3 bases, with 8 bases between them. There are 13 residues in the CDR3. CDR3 region: CASSLKDYNEQFF. The CDR3 coding sequence is TGTGCCAGCAGCCTTAAAGACTACAATGAGCAGTTCTTC. The full variable domain, rest sourced from reference TRBV7-2 and TRBJ2-1, is GAGVSQSPSNKVTEKGKDVELRCDPISGHTALYWYRQSLGQGLEFLIYFQGNSAPDKSGLPSDRFSAERTGGSVSTLTIQRTQQEDSAVYLCASSLKDYNEQFFGPGTRLTVL.

This clonotype was seen only a few times. This chain links TRBV6-1 with TRBJ1-2; D is perhaps TRBD1 (6 bases). Trimming left V 4 bases short and J 5 bases short, with 20 bases between. CDR1 is MNHNS and CDR2 is SASEGT in the germline V gene. This CDR3 is built from 16 residues. The CDR3 is CASSARQEGHSYGYTF. CDR3 coding DNA: TGTGCCAGCAGTGCCAGGCAAGAGGGACACTCTTATGGCTACACCTTC.

The CDR3 DNA reads TGCGCCAGCAGCCAAGACGACCGGGGAAACGAGCAGTACTTC. It yields the protein CASSQDDRGNEQYF. V usage is TRBV4-1 and J usage is TRBJ2-7; possibly TRBD2 for D (5 bases). V was cut by 0 bases and J by 5 bases, with 11 bases left in between. From germline, CDR1 is MGHRA and CDR2 YSYEKL. The CDR3 is 14 residues long.

This chain joins TRBV11-3 and TRBJ2-2; 9 bases are a match to TRBD1. The V gene end was trimmed by 1 base and the J gene end by 3 bases; junction bases not matched to a gene: 6. Germline CDR1 SGHNT, CDR2 YENEEA. The CDR3 sequence is 17 residues long. The CDR3 sequence is CASSLGGTGRYTGELFF. The CDR3, as DNA: TGTGCCAGCAGCTTAGGCGGGACAGGGAGGTACACCGGGGAGCTGTTTTTT. Combining the CDR3 with reference TRBV11-3 and TRBJ2-2 gives the whole variable domain EAGVVQSPRYKIIEKKQPVAFWCNPISGHNTLYWYLQNLGQGPELLIRYENEEAVDDSQLPKDRFSAERLKGVDSTLKIQPAELGDSAVYLCASSLGGTGRYTGELFFGEGSRLTVL.

The V gene is TRBV15, the J gene TRBJ1-2; D is ambiguous. There are 15 residues in the CDR3. Looked up from germline, CDR1 is LNHNV and CDR2 is YYDKDF (reference sequence). V was pared by 6 bases and J by 2 bases, with 16 bases between. CDR3 residues: CATRDSTDGNYGYTF. CDR3 in DNA: TGTGCCACCAGAGATAGTACGGACGGAAACTATGGCTACACCTTC. The entire variable domain, with the rest obtained from reference TRBV15 and TRBJ1-2, is as follows: DAMVIQNPRYQVTQFGKPVTLSCSQTLNHNVMYWYQQKSSQAPKLLFHYYDKDFNNEADTPDNFQSRRPNTSFCFLDIRSPGLGDTAMYLCATRDSTDGNYGYTFGSGTRLTVV.

This clonotype showed up just a few times. The gene calls are TRBV20-1 and TRBJ1-6; D ambiguous. The germline CDR1 and CDR2 sequences are DFQATT and SNEGSKA (reference sequence). V dropped 6 bases and J dropped 7 bases, with 13 bases sitting between them. This CDR3 has 13 amino acids. CDR3 DNA sequence: TGCAGTGCCCCCCGTGGTAGGAATTCACCCCTCCACTTT. Translation: CSAPRGRNSPLHF.

V gene TRBV29-1 combines with J gene TRBJ2-1, with TRBD2 matching over 7 bases. V dropped 7 bases and J dropped 3; count of bases not matched to a gene: 9. There are 14 residues in the CDR3. The germline gives CDR1 SQVTM, CDR2 ANQGSEA. The CDR3 sequence is CSGVRGTNYNEQFF. The CDR3 coding sequence is TGCAGCGGGGTCCGAGGGACTAACTACAATGAGCAGTTCTTC.

The V call is TRBV24-1, the J call TRBJ2-1; 9 nucleotides match TRBD1. Per the germline V gene, CDR1 is KGHDR and CDR2 is SFDVKD. CDR3 length equals 15 residues. J gave up 9 bases and V 4 bases, and 9 bases lay outside the gene matches. CDR3 region: CATSETRQGGGEQFF. The DNA of the CDR3 is TGTGCCACCAGTGAGACCCGACAGGGGGGAGGTGAGCAGTTCTTC.

This clonotype has only a few counts. The rearrangement links TRBV10-3 to TRBJ2-4; D assignment may be TRBD1 or TRBD2 (5 bases each). From germline, CDR1 is ENHRY and CDR2 SYGVKD. The CDR3 spans 12 residues. With 0 bases removed from V and 8 bases from J, the gap between germline ends came to 5 bases. The CDR3, as DNA: TGTGCCATCAGTGAGTCGGGGGACATTCAGTACTTC. Translated: CAISESGDIQYF.

This clonotype appeared a few times. V and J are TRBV5-1 and TRBJ1-2; D remains unclear. V gave up 1 base and J gave up 3 bases, with 7 bases separating them. The CDR3 runs to 13 residues. Per the germline V gene, CDR1 is SGHRS and CDR2 is YFSETQ. CDR3 sequence: CASSLTVDYGYTF. The DNA of the CDR3 is TGCGCCAGCAGCTTGACAGTAGACTATGGCTACACCTTC.

The chain carries TRBV5-1 and TRBJ1-1, with D perhaps TRBD1 (5 bases). The germline CDR1 and CDR2 sequences are SGHRS and YFSETQ. Trimming removed 7 bases from V and 1 base from J, with 11 bases in between. This CDR3 is built from 13 residues. CDR3 amino acids: CASGQLSNTEAFF. CDR3 DNA: TGCGCCAGCGGACAACTATCGAACACTGAAGCTTTCTTT.

This clonotype was seen a handful of times. The chain is built from TRBV6-1 and TRBJ2-7; D is undetermined. The V gene lost 6 bases and the J gene lost 0 bases, with 9 bases spanning the gap. The CDR3 consists of 13 residues. Germline-derived CDR1 and CDR2 are MNHNS and SASEGT. CDR3 bases: TGTGCCAGCAGGAAGTTCCTCTCCTACGAGCAGTACTTC. Translating it yields CASRKFLSYEQYF.

V usage is TRBV5-1 and J usage is TRBJ2-7; D is uncertain. Germline V gene data show CDR1 as SGHRS and CDR2 as YFSETQ. This CDR3 spans 13 amino acids. Trimming removed 2 bases from V and 6 bases from J, with 12 bases in between. The CDR3 DNA sequence: TGCGCCAGCAGCTTCGGTGTCCCGGCCGAGCAGTACTTC. It is translated as CASSFGVPAEQYF.